This T cell receptor beta chain was sequenced in a study of blood T cell repertoires in COVID-19. Sequenced by immunoSEQ multiplex PCR; TCRdb stores in-frame clones only, minus some. Of 250,000 to 350,000 clones listed, about nine tenths were seen once; the top ten hold around 13%. The germline gives CDR1 MNHEY, CDR2 SMNVEV (reference sequence). V shed 5 bases, J shed 2 bases, and the junction held 9 bases outside the gene matches. CDR3 length equals 15 residues. This chain links TRBV27 with TRBJ2-7, with 7 nucleotides matching TRBD2. The sample consisted of peripheral blood. The source is a woman aged 60-70 years with acute or convalescent COVID-19. As DNA, the CDR3 is TGTGCCAGCAGTCTCACGACGGGGGGAACCTACGAGCAGTACTTC. Its translation: CASSLTTGGTYEQYF.